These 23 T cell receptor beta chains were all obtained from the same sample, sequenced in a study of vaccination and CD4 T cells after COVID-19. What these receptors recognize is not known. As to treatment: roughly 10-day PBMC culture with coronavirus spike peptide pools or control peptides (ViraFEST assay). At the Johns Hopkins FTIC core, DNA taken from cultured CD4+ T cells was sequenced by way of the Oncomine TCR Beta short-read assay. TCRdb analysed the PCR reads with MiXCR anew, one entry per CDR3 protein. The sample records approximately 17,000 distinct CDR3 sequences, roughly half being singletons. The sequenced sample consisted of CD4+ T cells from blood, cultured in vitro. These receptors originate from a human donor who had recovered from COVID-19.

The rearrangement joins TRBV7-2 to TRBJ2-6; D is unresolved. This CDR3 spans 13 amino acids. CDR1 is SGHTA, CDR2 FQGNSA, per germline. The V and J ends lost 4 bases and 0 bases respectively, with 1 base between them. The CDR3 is CASSSSGANVLTF. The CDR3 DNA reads TGTGCCAGCAGCTCCTCTGGGGCCAACGTCCTGACTTTC.

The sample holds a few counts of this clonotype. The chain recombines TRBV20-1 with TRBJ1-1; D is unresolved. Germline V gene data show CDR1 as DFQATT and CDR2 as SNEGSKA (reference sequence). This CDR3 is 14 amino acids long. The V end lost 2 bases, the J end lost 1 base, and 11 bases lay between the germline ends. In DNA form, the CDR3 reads TGCAGTGCTAGACGTGGATGGCAGAACACTGAAGCTTTCTTT. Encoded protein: CSARRGWQNTEAFF.

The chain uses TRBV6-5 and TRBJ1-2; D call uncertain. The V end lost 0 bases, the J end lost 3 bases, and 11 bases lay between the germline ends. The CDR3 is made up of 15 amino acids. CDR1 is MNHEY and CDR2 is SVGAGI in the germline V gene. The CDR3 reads CASSYSGLSYYGYTF. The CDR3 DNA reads TGTGCCAGCAGTTACTCCGGGTTGAGTTACTATGGCTACACCTTC.

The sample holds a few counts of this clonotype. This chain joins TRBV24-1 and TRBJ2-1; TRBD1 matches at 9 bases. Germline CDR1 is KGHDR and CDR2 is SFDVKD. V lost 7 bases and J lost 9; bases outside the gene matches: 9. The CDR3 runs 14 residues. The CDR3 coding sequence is TGTGCCACCAGGGAGACAGGGGGATTCGGTGAGCAGTTCTTC. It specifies CATRETGGFGEQFF.

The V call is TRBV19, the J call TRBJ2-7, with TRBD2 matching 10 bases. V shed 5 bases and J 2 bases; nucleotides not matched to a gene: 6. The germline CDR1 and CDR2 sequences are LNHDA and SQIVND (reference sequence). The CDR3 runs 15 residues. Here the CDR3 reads CASSARTSGPYEQYF. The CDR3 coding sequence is TGTGCCAGTAGTGCAAGGACTAGCGGTCCCTACGAGCAGTACTTC.

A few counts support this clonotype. The CDR3 region is CSAGPIQASGELFF. The DNA for the CDR3 is TGCAGTGCCGGACCCATCCAGGCGTCCGGGGAGCTGTTTTTT. The chain recombines TRBV20-1 with TRBJ2-2, with D hard to call. Deletions cut 6 bases from V and 6 bases from J, with 17 bases between. Per germline, CDR1 DFQATT and CDR2 SNEGSKA (reference sequence). The CDR3 loop spans 14 amino acids.

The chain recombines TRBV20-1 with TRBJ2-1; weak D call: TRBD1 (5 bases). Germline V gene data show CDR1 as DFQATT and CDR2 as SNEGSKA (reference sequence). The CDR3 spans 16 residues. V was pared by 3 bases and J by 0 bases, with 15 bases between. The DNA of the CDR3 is TGCAGTGCTAGCGACCAGGGAAGACGCTCCTACAATGAGCAGTTCTTC. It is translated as CSASDQGRRSYNEQFF.

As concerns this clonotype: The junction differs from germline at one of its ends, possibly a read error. The CDR3 DNA reads as TGTGCCGGCAGCTTAGGAGCGTCACCCACAGATACGCAGTATTTT. Amino acid sequence: CAGSLGASPTDTQYF. The chain couples TRBV7-3 to TRBJ2-3; D is undetermined. The CDR3 is made up of 15 amino acids. Germline values: CDR1 SGHTA, CDR2 FQGTGA.

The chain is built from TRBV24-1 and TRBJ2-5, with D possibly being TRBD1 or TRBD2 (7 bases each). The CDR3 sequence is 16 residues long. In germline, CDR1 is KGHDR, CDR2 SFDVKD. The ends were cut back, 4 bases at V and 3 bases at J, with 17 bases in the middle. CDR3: CATSERARGGKETQYF. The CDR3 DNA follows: TGTGCCACCAGTGAAAGGGCCAGGGGGGGAAAAGAGACCCAGTACTTC.

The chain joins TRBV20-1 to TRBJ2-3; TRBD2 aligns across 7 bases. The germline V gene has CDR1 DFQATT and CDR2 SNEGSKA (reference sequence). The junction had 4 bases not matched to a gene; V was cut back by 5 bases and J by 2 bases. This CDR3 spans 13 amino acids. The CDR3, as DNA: TGCAGTGCTGGGGGGACTATCACAGATACGCAGTATTTT. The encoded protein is CSAGGTITDTQYF.

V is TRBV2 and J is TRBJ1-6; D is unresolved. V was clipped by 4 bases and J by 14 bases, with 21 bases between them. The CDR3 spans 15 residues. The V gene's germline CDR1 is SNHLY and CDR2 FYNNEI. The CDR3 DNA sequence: TGTGCCAGCAGTGTAGGACTTCCGGGCCCTTCGTCCCTCCACTTT. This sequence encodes CASSVGLPGPSSLHF.

In nucleotides, the CDR3 is TGCAGTGCTAGTGCAGGGGACCTCTATGGCTACACCTTC. This codes for CSASAGDLYGYTF. V gene TRBV20-1 combines with J gene TRBJ1-2; TRBD1 is a possible D gene (6 bases). The CDR3 has 13 amino acids. Germline loops: CDR1 DFQATT, CDR2 SNEGSKA (reference sequence). Trimming cost V 3 bases and J 4 bases, with 12 bases left between them.

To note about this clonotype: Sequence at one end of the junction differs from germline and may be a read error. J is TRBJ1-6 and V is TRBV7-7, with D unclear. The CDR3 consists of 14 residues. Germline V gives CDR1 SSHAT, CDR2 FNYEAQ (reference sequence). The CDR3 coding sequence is TGTGCTAGCAGCCGGACCACCTATAATTCACCCCTCCACTTT. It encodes CASSRTTYNSPLHF.

This CDR3 reads CASSKFREGSYEQYF. The CDR3 coding sequence is TGTGCCAGCAGCAAATTCCGGGAGGGCTCCTACGAGCAGTACTTC. J is TRBJ2-7 and V is TRBV21-1; TRBD2 is the table's D call and was not checked against the DNA. TRBV21-1 is reported as a pseudogene. There are 15 residues in the CDR3.

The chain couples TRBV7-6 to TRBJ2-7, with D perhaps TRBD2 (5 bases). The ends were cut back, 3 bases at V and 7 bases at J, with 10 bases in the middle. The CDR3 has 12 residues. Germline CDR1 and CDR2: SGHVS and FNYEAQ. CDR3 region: CASSFRGEEQYF. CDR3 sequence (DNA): TGTGCCAGCAGCTTTCGGGGAGAGGAGCAGTACTTC.

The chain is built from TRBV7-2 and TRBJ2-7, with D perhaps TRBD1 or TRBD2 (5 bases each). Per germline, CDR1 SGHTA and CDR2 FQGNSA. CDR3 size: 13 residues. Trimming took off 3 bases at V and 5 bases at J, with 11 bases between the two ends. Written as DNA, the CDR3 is TGTGCCAGCAGCTTTGCAGGGACGAACGAGCAGTACTTC. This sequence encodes CASSFAGTNEQYF. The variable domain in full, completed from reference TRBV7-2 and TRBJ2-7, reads GAGVSQSPSNKVTEKGKDVELRCDPISGHTALYWYRQSLGQGLEFLIYFQGNSAPDKSGLPSDRFSAERTGGSVSTLTIQRTQQEDSAVYLCASSFAGTNEQYFGPGTRLTVT.

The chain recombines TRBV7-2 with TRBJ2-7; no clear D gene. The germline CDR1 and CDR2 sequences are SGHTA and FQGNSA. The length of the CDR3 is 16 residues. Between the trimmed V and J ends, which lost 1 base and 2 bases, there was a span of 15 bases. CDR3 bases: TGTGCCAGCAGCTTAGGTTTACAGCTACTAACCTACGAGCAGTACTTC. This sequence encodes CASSLGLQLLTYEQYF.

CDR3 sequence (DNA): TGTGCCAGCAGCTTATCGGCAGGGGCCCGGCTAAGCACAGATACGCAGTATTTT. Translated, it gives CASSLSAGARLSTDTQYF. The chain carries TRBV7-3 and TRBJ2-3, with D possibly matching TRBD1 (6 bases). V shed 2 bases and J shed 0 bases, with 18 bases lying between them. The CDR3 has 18 amino acids. Looked up from germline, CDR1 is SGHTA and CDR2 is FQGTGA.

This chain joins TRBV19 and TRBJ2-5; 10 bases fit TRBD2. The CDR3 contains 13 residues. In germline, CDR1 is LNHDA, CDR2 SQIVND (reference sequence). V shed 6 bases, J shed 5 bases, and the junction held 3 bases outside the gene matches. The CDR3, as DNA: TGTGCCAGTAGGCTAGCGGGAGAGGAGACCCAGTACTTC. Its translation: CASRLAGEETQYF.

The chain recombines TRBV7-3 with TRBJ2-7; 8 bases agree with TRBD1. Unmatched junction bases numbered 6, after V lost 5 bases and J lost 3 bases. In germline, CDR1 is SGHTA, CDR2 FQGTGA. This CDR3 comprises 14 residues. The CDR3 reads CASSVNGQGYEQYF. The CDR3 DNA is TGTGCCAGCAGCGTAAATGGACAGGGCTACGAGCAGTACTTC.

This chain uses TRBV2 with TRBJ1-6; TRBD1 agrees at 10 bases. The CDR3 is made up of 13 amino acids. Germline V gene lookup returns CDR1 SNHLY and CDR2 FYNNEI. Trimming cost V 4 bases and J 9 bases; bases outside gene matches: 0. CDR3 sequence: CASSGQGASPLHF. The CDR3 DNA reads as TGTGCCAGCAGTGGACAGGGGGCTTCACCCCTCCACTTT.

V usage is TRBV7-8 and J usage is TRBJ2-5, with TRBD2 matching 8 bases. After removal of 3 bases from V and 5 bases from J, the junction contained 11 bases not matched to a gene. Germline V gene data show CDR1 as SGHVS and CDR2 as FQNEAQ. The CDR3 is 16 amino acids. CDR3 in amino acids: CASSLERGRVGETQYF. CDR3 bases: TGTGCCAGCAGCTTGGAGCGGGGGAGGGTAGGGGAGACCCAGTACTTC.

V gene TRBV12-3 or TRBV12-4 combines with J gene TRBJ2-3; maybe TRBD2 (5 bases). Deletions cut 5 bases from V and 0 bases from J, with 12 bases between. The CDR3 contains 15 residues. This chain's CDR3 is CASSPRGFSTDTQYF. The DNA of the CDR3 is TGTGCCAGCAGTCCCCGGGGATTTAGCACAGATACGCAGTATTTT.